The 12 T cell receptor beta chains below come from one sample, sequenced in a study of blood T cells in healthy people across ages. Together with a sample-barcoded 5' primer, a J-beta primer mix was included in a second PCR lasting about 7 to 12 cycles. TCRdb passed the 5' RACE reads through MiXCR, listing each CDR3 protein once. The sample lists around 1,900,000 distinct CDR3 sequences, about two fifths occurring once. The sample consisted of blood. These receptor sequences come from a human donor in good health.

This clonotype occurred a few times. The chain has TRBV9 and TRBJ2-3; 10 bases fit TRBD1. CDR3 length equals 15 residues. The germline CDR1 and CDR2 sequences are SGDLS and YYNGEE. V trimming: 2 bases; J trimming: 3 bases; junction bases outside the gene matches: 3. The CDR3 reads CASSVWDRGTDTQYF. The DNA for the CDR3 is TGTGCCAGCAGCGTTTGGGACAGGGGTACAGATACGCAGTATTTT. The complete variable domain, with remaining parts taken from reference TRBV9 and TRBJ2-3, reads DSGVTQTPKHLITATGQRVTLRCSPRSGDLSVYWYQQSLDQGLQFLIQYYNGEERAKGNILERFSAQQFPDLHSELNLSSLELGDSALYFCASSVWDRGTDTQYFGPGTRLTVL.

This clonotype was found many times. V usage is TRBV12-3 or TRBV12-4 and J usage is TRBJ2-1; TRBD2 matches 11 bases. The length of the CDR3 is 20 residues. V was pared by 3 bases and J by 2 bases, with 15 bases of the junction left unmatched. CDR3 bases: TGTGCCAGCAGTTTTTTCACCTGGACTAGCGGGCTGGAACCCTACAATGAGCAGTTCTTC. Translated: CASSFFTWTSGLEPYNEQFF.

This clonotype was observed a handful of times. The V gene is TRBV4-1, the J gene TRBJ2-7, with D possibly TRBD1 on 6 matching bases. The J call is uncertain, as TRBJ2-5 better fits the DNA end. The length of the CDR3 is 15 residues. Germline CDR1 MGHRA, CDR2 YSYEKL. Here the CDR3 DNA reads TGCGCCAGCAGCCAAGTGAACAGGGCAGAGGAGACCCAGTACTTC. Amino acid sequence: CASSQVNRAEETQYF.

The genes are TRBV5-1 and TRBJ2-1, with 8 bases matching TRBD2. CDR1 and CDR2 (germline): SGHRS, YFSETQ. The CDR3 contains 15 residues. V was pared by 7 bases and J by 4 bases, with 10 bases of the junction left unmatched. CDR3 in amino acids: CASARPGGNYNEQFF. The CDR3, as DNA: TGCGCCAGCGCCCGACCGGGGGGGAATTACAATGAGCAGTTCTTC.

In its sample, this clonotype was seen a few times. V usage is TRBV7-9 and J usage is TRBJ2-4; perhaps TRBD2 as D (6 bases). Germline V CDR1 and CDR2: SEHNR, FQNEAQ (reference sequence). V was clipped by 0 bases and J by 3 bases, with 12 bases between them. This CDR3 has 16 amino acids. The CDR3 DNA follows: TGTGCCAGCAGCTTAGCTCGGGAGTTCGGCAAAAACATTCAGTACTTC. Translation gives CASSLAREFGKNIQYF.

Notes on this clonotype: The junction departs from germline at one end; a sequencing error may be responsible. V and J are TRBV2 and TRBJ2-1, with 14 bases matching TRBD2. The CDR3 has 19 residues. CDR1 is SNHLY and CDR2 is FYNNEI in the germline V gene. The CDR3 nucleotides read TGTGCCAGCAGTGAAGCGCTTCTAATGACTAGCGGGGGGGCGCTTGAGCAGGTCTTC. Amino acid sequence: CASSEALLMTSGGALEQVF.

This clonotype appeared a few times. This CDR3 reads CASSLEMGGGYGYTF. The DNA for the CDR3 is TGTGCCAGCAGCTTAGAAATGGGGGGCGGCTATGGCTACACCTTC. The chain carries TRBV7-8 and TRBJ1-2, with a tentative D call TRBD1 (6 bases). Germline-derived CDR1 and CDR2 are SGHVS and FQNEAQ. The CDR3 spans 15 residues. Trimming removed 1 base from V and 4 bases from J, with 13 bases in between.

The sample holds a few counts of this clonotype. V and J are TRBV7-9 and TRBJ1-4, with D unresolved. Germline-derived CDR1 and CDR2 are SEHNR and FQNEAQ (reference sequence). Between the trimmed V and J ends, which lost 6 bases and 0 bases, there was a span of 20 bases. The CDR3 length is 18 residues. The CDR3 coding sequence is TGTGCCAGCAGGGGCAGTCTGAGTTACGAATCAACTAATGAAAAACTGTTTTTT. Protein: CASRGSLSYESTNEKLFF.

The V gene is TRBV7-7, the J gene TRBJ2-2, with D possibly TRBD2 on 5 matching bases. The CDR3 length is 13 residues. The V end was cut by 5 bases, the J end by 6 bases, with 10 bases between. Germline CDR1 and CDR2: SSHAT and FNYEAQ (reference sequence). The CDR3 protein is CASSPEGAGELFF. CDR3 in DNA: TGTGCCAGCAGCCCCGAGGGAGCCGGGGAGCTGTTTTTT.

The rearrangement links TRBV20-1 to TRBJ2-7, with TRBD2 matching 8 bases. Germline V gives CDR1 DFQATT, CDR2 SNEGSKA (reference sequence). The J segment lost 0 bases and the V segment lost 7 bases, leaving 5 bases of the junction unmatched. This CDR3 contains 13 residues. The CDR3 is CSVSGGGSYEQYF. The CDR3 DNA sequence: TGCAGTGTGAGCGGGGGAGGCTCCTACGAGCAGTACTTC.

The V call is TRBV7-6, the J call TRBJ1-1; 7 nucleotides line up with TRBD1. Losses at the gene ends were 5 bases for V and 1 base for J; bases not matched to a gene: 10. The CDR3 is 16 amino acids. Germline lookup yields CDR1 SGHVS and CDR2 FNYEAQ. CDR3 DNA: TGTGCCAGCAGCCGGACCCCGGGACAGCCGAACACTGAAGCTTTCTTT. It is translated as CASSRTPGQPNTEAFF.

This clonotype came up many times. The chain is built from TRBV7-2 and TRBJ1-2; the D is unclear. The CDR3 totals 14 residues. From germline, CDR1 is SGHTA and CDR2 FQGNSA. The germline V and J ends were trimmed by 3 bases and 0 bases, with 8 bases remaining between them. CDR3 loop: CASSFSGSNYGYTF. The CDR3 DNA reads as TGTGCCAGCAGCTTTTCAGGATCTAACTATGGCTACACCTTC.